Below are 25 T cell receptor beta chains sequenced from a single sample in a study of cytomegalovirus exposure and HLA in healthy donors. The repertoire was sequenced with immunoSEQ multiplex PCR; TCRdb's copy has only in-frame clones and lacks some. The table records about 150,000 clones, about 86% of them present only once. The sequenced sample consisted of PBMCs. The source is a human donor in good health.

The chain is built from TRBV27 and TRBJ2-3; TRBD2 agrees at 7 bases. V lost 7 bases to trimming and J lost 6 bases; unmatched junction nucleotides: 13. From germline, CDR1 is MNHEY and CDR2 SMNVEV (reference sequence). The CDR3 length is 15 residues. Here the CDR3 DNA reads TGTGCCAGCAATCATAAGCGGGGAGCTCGGGATACGCAGTATTTT. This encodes CASNHKRGARDTQYF.

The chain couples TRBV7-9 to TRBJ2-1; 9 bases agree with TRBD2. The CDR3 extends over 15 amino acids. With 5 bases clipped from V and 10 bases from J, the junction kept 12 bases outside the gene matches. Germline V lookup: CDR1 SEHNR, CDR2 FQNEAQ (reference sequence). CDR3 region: CASSDIPGLAGEQFF. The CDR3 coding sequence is TGTGCCAGCAGCGACATCCCGGGACTAGCAGGGGAGCAGTTCTTC.

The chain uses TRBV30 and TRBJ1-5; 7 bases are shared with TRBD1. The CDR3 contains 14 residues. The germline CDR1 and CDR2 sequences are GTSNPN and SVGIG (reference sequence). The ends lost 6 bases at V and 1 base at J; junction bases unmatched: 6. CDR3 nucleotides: TGTGCCTGTGACAGGGTACTGAGCAATCAGCCCCAGCATTTT. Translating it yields CACDRVLSNQPQHF.

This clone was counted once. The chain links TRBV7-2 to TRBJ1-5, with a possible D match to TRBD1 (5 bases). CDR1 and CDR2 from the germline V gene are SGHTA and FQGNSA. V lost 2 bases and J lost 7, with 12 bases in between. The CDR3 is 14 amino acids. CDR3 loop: CASSLIGGGQPQHF. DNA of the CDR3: TGTGCCAGCAGCTTAATCGGGGGAGGCCAGCCCCAGCATTTT.

Here the CDR3 DNA reads TGTGCCAGCAGCTTGGCGGGAAGGCAAGAGACCCAGTACTTC. Amino acid sequence: CASSLAGRQETQYF. The gene calls are TRBV5-4 and TRBJ2-5, with D possibly being TRBD2 (5 bases). Trimming removed 0 bases at V and 2 bases at J, with 8 bases between. The CDR3 runs to 14 residues. Germline V gives CDR1 SGHNT, CDR2 YYREEE (reference sequence).

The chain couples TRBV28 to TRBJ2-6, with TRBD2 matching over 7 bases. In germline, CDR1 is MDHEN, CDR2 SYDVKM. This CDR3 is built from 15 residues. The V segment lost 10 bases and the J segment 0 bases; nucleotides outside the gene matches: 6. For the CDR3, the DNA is TGTGCCACCTGGGGAGGGAGCTCTGGGGCCAACGTCCTGACTTTC. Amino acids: CATWGGSSGANVLTF.

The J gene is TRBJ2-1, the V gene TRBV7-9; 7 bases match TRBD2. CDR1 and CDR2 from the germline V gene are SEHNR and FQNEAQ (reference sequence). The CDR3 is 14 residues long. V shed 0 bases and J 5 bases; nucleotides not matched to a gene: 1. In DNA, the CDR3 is TGTGCCAGCAGCTTAGCCGGGGGGAACAATGAGCAGTTCTTC. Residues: CASSLAGGNNEQFF.

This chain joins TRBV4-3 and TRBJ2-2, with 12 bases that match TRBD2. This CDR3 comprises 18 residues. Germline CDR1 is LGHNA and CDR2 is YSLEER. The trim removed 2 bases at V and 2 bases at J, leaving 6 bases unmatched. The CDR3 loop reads CASSQILAGGPNTGELFF. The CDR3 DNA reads TGCGCCAGCAGCCAAATACTAGCGGGGGGTCCCAACACCGGGGAGCTGTTTTTT.

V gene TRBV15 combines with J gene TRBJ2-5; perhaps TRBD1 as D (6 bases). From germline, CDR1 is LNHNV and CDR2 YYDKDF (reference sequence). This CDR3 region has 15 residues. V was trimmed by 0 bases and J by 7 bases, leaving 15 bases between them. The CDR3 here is CATSRDPGTLGTQYF. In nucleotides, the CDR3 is TGTGCCACCAGCAGAGATCCCGGGACACTCGGGACCCAGTACTTC.

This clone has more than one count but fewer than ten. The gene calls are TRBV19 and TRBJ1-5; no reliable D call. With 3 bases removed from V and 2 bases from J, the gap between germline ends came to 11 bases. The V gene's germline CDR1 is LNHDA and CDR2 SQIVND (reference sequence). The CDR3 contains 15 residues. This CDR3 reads CASSMGEVGNQPQHF. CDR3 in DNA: TGTGCCAGTAGTATGGGAGAGGTGGGCAATCAGCCCCAGCATTTT. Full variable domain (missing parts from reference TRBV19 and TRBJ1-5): DGGITQSPKYLFRKEGQNVTLSCEQNLNHDAMYWYRQDPGQGLRLIYYSQIVNDFQKGDIAEGYSVSREKKESFPLTVTSAQKNPTAFYLCASSMGEVGNQPQHFGDGTRLSIL.

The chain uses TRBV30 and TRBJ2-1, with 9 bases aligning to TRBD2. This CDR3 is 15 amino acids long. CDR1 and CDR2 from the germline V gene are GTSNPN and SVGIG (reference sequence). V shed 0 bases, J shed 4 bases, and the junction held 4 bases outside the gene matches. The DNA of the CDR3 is TGTGCCTGGAGTGTACGTAGCGGGGGATACAATGAGCAGTTCTTC. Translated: CAWSVRSGGYNEQFF.

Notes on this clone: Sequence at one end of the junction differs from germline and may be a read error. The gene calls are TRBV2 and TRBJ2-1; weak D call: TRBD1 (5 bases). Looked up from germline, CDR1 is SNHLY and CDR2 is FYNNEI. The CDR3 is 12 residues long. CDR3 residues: CATFFVGADQLF. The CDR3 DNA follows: TGTGCCACCTTTTTTGTTGGGGCCGACCAACTCTTC.

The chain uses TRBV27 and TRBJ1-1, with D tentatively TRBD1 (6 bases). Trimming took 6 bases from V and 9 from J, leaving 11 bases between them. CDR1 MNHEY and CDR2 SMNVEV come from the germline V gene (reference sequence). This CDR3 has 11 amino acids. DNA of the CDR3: TGTGCCAGCAGGGCGACAGGCCAAGCTTTCTTT. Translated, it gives CASRATGQAFF.

The CDR3 loop is CASSLSGAYNQPQHF. Here the CDR3 DNA reads TGTGCCAGCAGTTTATCAGGGGCTTACAATCAGCCCCAGCATTTT. The rearrangement uses TRBV28 and TRBJ1-5, with a tentative D call TRBD1 (6 bases). CDR1 is MDHEN, CDR2 SYDVKM, per germline. V was trimmed by 1 base and J by 3 bases, leaving 10 bases between them. There are 15 residues in the CDR3.

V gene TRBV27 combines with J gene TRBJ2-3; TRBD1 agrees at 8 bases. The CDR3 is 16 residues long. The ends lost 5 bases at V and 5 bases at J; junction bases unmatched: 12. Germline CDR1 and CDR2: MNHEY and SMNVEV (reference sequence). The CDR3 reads CASSASDRVNVDTQYF. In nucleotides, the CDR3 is TGTGCCAGCAGTGCGTCGGACAGGGTTAATGTAGATACGCAGTATTTT.

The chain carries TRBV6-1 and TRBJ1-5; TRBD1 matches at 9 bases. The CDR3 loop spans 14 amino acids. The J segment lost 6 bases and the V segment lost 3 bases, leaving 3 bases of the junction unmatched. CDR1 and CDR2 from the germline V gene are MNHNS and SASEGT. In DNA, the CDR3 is TGTGCCAGCAGTGAGGGACAGGGCCGTCAGCCCCAGCATTTT. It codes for CASSEGQGRQPQHF.

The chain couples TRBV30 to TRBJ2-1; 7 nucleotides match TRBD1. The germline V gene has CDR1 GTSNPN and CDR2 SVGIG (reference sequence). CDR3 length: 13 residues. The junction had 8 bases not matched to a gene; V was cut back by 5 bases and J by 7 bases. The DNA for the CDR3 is TGTGCCTGGGAAGGGGGCTTCAAAAATGAGCAGTTCTTC. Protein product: CAWEGGFKNEQFF.

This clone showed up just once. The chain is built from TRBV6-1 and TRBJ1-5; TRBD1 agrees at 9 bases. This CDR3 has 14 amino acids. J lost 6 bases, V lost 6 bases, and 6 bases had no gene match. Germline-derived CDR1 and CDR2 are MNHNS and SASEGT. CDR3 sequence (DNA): TGTGCCAGCAGACAGGGGGCGATACCTCAGCCCCAGCATTTT. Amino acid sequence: CASRQGAIPQPQHF.

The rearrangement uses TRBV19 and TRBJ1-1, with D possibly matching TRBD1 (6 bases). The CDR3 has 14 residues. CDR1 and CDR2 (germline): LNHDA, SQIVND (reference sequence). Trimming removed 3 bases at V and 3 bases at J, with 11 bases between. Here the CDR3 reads CASSMLGADTEAFF. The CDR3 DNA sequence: TGTGCCAGTAGTATGCTGGGGGCGGACACTGAAGCTTTCTTT.

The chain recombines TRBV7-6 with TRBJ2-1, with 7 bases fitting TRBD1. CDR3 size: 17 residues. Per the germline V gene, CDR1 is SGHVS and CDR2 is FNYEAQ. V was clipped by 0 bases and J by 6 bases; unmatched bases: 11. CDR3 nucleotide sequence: TGTGCCAGCAGCTTAGCTCCGACAGGGCAGTTGAGCAATGAGCAGTTCTTC. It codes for CASSLAPTGQLSNEQFF.

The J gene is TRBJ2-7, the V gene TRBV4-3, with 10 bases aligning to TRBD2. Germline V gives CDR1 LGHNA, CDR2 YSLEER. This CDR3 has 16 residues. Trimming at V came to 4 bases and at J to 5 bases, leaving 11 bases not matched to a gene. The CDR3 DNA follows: TGCGCCAGCAGCCGGGGAACTAGCGGGGATCCCCACGAGCAGTACTTC. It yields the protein CASSRGTSGDPHEQYF.

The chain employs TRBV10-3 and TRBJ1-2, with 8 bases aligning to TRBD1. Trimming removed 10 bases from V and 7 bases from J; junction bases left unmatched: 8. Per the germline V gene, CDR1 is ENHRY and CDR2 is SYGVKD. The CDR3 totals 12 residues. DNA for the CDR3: TGTGCCACCAATGGACAGGGCAGTGGCTACACCTTC. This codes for CATNGQGSGYTF.

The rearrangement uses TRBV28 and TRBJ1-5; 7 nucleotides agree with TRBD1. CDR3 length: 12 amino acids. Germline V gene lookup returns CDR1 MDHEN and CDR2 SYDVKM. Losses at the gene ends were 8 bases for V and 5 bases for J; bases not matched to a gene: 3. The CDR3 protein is CASYDRDQPQHF. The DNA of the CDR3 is TGTGCCAGCTATGACAGGGATCAGCCCCAGCATTTT.

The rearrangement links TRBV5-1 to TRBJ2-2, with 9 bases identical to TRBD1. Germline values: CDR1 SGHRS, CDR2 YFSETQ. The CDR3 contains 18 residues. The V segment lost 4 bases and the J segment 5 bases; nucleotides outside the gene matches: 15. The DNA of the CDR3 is TGCGCCAGCAGCCCGACGGCCCCGGGACAGGGAGGTACCGGGGAGCTGTTTTTT. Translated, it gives CASSPTAPGQGGTGELFF.

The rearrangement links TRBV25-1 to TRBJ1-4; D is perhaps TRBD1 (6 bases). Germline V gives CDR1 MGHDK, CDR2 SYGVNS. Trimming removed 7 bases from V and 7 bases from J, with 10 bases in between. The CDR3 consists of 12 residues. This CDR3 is CASTRGGEKLFF. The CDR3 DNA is TGTGCCAGCACCAGGGGCGGTGAAAAACTGTTTTTT.